Below are 27 T cell receptor beta chains sequenced from a single sample in a study of blood T cell repertoires in COVID-19. Produced via immunoSEQ multiplex PCR; TCRdb's table is partial and in-frame only. This table has some 240,000 clones, about 80% appearing once. Sequenced material: PBMCs or T cells enriched from blood (not recorded which). These receptors all stem from a young man with acute COVID-19.

The rearrangement uses TRBV7-9 and TRBJ2-3; D may be TRBD1 (5 bases). V lost 6 bases and J 7 bases, leaving 20 bases between the germline ends. The CDR3 length is 15 residues. Germline CDR1 SEHNR, CDR2 FQNEAQ (reference sequence). The CDR3 DNA reads TGTGCCAGCAGGATTGGATTAGACAGTCAGAATACGCAGTATTTT. Its protein is CASRIGLDSQNTQYF.

V is TRBV19 and J is TRBJ1-1; D is undetermined. Trimming took 11 bases from V and 12 from J, leaving 19 bases between them. This CDR3 has 11 amino acids. Per germline, CDR1 LNHDA and CDR2 SQIVND (reference sequence). CDR3 sequence reads: CAAGETRGTFF. DNA for the CDR3: TGTGCCGCAGGAGAAACACGGGGAACTTTCTTT.

The chain uses TRBV4-1 and TRBJ2-1; 11 nucleotides line up with TRBD1. V shed 1 base, J shed 15 bases, and the junction held 14 bases outside the gene matches. The CDR3 loop spans 16 amino acids. Germline CDR1 is MGHRA and CDR2 is YSYEKL. This CDR3 reads CASSQASLPGQGESFF. In DNA form, the CDR3 reads TGCGCCAGCAGCCAAGCCTCTCTTCCGGGACAGGGGGAATCGTTCTTC.

The chain combines TRBV11-3 with TRBJ1-2; D is unclear. Germline V gives CDR1 SGHNT, CDR2 YENEEA. The V gene lost 2 bases and the J gene lost 8 bases, with 12 bases spanning the gap. The CDR3 consists of 13 residues. In DNA form, the CDR3 reads TGTGCCAGCAGCTTATCCTTCCGGGAGGGCTACACCTTC. This encodes CASSLSFREGYTF.

The chain joins TRBV28 to TRBJ1-6; D gene unclear. Trimming took off 6 bases at V and 10 bases at J, with 19 bases between the two ends. Germline CDR1 MDHEN, CDR2 SYDVKM. There are 15 residues in the CDR3. In DNA form, the CDR3 reads TGTGCCAGCAGAATATTCCTAGGTGGAGGCTCACCCCTCCACTTT. Translated, it gives CASRIFLGGGSPLHF.

The chain combines TRBV11-3 with TRBJ2-2; tentative D call: TRBD1 (5 bases). Germline CDR1 is SGHNT and CDR2 is YENEEA. With 3 bases removed from V and 0 bases from J, the gap between germline ends came to 11 bases. The CDR3 totals 16 residues. The CDR3: CASSFLAGSNTGELFF. The CDR3 coding sequence is TGTGCCAGCAGCTTCTTGGCAGGGTCGAACACCGGGGAGCTGTTTTTT. Using reference TRBV11-3 and TRBJ2-2 for the parts outside the CDR3, the full variable domain is EAGVVQSPRYKIIEKKQPVAFWCNPISGHNTLYWYLQNLGQGPELLIRYENEEAVDDSQLPKDRFSAERLKGVDSTLKIQPAELGDSAVYLCASSFLAGSNTGELFFGEGSRLTVL.

CDR3: CASSMTAGGLTDTQYF. The CDR3 region has the DNA TGTGCCAGTAGTATGACAGCGGGGGGTCTCACAGATACGCAGTATTTT. V gene TRBV19 combines with J gene TRBJ2-3; 9 positions match TRBD2. V lost 3 bases to trimming and J lost 2 bases; unmatched junction nucleotides: 6. Germline loops: CDR1 LNHDA, CDR2 SQIVND (reference sequence). This CDR3 has 16 amino acids.

The V and J genes are TRBV7-2 and TRBJ2-1; TRBD2 might be the D (6 bases). V gave up 7 bases and J gave up 0 bases, with 13 bases separating them. The length of the CDR3 is 15 residues. CDR1 is SGHTA and CDR2 is FQGNSA in the germline V gene. Written as DNA, the CDR3 is TGTGCCAGCATCGAAGCACTAGCCTCCTACAATGAGCAGTTCTTC. Translated: CASIEALASYNEQFF.

V is TRBV28 and J is TRBJ2-7, with D perhaps TRBD1 (5 bases). V was cut by 5 bases and J by 1 base, with 21 bases left in between. The V gene's germline CDR1 is MDHEN and CDR2 SYDVKM. There are 17 residues in the CDR3. This CDR3 is CASSGVEWGRPSYEQYV. The CDR3 coding sequence is TGTGCCAGCAGTGGGGTCGAGTGGGGCCGACCGTCCTACGAGCAGTACGTC.

This rearrangement joins TRBV29-1 to TRBJ2-5; D remains unclear. The CDR3 spans 12 residues. Trimming shortened V by 5 bases and J by 2 bases, and 9 bases separated the two germline ends. Germline-derived CDR1 and CDR2 are SQVTM and ANQGSEA. The CDR3 DNA reads TGCAGCGTTCTATCGATGCAAGAGACCCAGTACTTC. Translating it yields CSVLSMQETQYF. The full variable domain, its missing parts supplied by reference TRBV29-1 and TRBJ2-5, is SAVISQKPSRDICQRGTSLTIQCQVDSQVTMMFWYRQQPGQSLTLIATANQGSEATYESGFVIDKFPISRPNLTFSTLTVSNMSPEDSSIYLCSVLSMQETQYFGPGTRLLVL.

CDR3 in amino acids: CATSVNPGLAGARFGEQFF. In DNA form, the CDR3 reads TGTGCCACCAGTGTCAATCCGGGACTAGCGGGGGCCCGGTTCGGGGAGCAGTTCTTC. The chain uses TRBV24-1 and TRBJ2-1; TRBD2 matches 14 bases. The CDR3 extends over 19 amino acids. Germline CDR1 reads KGHDR; CDR2 reads SFDVKD. Unmatched junction bases numbered 18, after V lost 5 bases and J lost 10 bases.

V usage is TRBV2 and J usage is TRBJ2-3; the D gene is possibly TRBD1 (6 bases). Germline CDR1 reads SNHLY; CDR2 reads FYNNEI. Trimming cost V 6 bases and J 6 bases, with 19 bases left between them. The length of the CDR3 is 15 residues. The CDR3 DNA reads as TGTGCCAGCAGAAAAAGTACAGGGCTGGCGGATACGCAGTATTTT. The encoded protein is CASRKSTGLADTQYF.

The chain uses TRBV12-2 and TRBJ2-2; the table calls TRBD2, which could not be checked here. TRBV12-2 counts as a pseudogene. The CDR3 loop spans 19 amino acids. The CDR3 DNA reads TGTGCAAGTCGCTTCCATTACCATATTACGGGTCCTAACACCGGGGAGCTGTTTTTT. This sequence encodes CASRFHYHITGPNTGELFF.

V gene TRBV4-3 combines with J gene TRBJ1-5; 7 bases fit TRBD1. V trimming: 6 bases; J trimming: 0 bases; junction bases outside the gene matches: 5. Germline V CDR1 and CDR2: LGHNA, YSLEER. The CDR3 extends over 15 amino acids. CDR3 nucleotides: TGCGCCAGCAGTCCCGAGGGGGCTAGCAATCAGCCCCAGCATTTT. Translating gives CASSPEGASNQPQHF.

The chain is built from TRBV6-5 and TRBJ1-2, with D possibly matching TRBD1 (6 bases). This CDR3 has 14 residues. Germline CDR1 is MNHEY and CDR2 is SVGAGI. V was pared by 2 bases and J by 8 bases, with 15 bases between. The CDR3 protein is CASSYIAGAGGYTF. DNA of the CDR3: TGTGCCAGCAGTTACATAGCGGGGGCAGGCGGCTACACCTTC.

This rearrangement joins TRBV28 to TRBJ2-2; TRBD2 might be the D (5 bases). The CDR3 has 16 residues. Trimming left V 7 bases short and J 5 bases short, with 20 bases between. Per germline, CDR1 MDHEN and CDR2 SYDVKM. In nucleotides, the CDR3 is TGTGCCAGCAAAAACGGCTTGCTTGGCGGGACCGGGGAGCTGTTTTTT. Translating gives CASKNGLLGGTGELFF. The variable domain in full, with the rest retrieved from reference TRBV28 and TRBJ2-2, is DVKVTQSSRYLVKRTGEKVFLECVQDMDHENMFWYRQDPGLGLRLIYFSYDVKMKEKGDIPEGYSVSREKKERFSLILESASTNQTSMYLCASKNGLLGGTGELFFGEGSRLTVL.

This clone came up once. This chain uses TRBV10-1 with TRBJ1-5; 7 nucleotides match TRBD1. This CDR3 is 15 amino acids long. Germline-derived CDR1 and CDR2 are WNHNN and SYGVQD (reference sequence). The CDR3 here is CAAGGNPRGDQPQHF. Here the CDR3 DNA reads TGCGCAGCCGGGGGTAATCCCAGGGGGGATCAGCCCCAGCATTTT.

Here the CDR3 DNA reads TGTGCCAGCACCACCCCTTCCCGGGATAACTATGGCTACACCTTC. It is translated as CASTTPSRDNYGYTF. V and J are TRBV28 and TRBJ1-2; D is ambiguous. This CDR3 spans 15 amino acids. Trimming took 7 bases from V and 1 from J, leaving 16 bases between them. Germline loops: CDR1 MDHEN, CDR2 SYDVKM.

The chain combines TRBV6-1 with TRBJ1-2; D may be TRBD1 (6 bases). The CDR3 runs to 15 residues. V was clipped by 2 bases and J by 7 bases, with 17 bases between them. Per the germline V gene, CDR1 is MNHNS and CDR2 is SASEGT. The CDR3: CASSERGDGGSGYTF. The CDR3 DNA reads TGTGCCAGCAGTGAACGGGGGGATGGGGGCAGTGGCTACACCTTC.

The genes are TRBV2 and TRBJ1-3; TRBD1 matches 7 bases. With V trimmed by 6 bases and J by 2 bases, 4 bases remained unmatched. CDR1 is SNHLY, CDR2 FYNNEI, per germline. This CDR3 is 14 amino acids long. CDR3 DNA: TGTGCCAGCAGAGAACAGGGGCCTGGAAACACCATATATTTT. This codes for CASREQGPGNTIYF.

The V call is TRBV7-8, the J call TRBJ1-4; the D gene is possibly TRBD1 (6 bases). Germline-derived CDR1 and CDR2 are SGHVS and FQNEAQ. Trimming took off 5 bases at V and 15 bases at J, with 22 bases between the two ends. CDR3 length: 14 amino acids. The chain's CDR3 is CASSPGGGAKSVFF. DNA for the CDR3: TGTGCCAGCAGCCCCGGTGGGGGCGCGAAATCAGTGTTTTTT.

This clone was detected a few times. The chain employs TRBV7-8 and TRBJ1-3; 9 nucleotides agree with TRBD1. CDR1 is SGHVS and CDR2 is FQNEAQ in the germline V gene. CDR3 length: 16 residues. V trimming: 5 bases; J trimming: 0 bases; junction bases outside the gene matches: 5. The CDR3 loop is CASSATGGNSGNTIYF. CDR3 nucleotides: TGTGCCAGCAGCGCGACAGGGGGGAACTCTGGAAACACCATATATTTT. Full variable domain (rest looked up from reference TRBV7-8 and TRBJ1-3): GAGVSQSPRYKVAKRGQDVALRCDPISGHVSLFWYQQALGQGPEFLTYFQNEAQLDKSGLPSDRFFAERPEGSVSTLKIQRTQQEDSAVYLCASSATGGNSGNTIYFGEGSWLTVV.

This clone was recorded a few times. J is TRBJ1-3 and V is TRBV29-1; tentative D call: TRBD1 (6 bases). V was clipped by 3 bases and J by 4 bases, with 16 bases between them. Germline values: CDR1 SQVTM, CDR2 ANQGSEA. The CDR3 consists of 15 residues. Here the CDR3 reads CSVDLLTGKGNTIYF. The CDR3 bases are TGCAGCGTTGACCTTTTAACAGGGAAGGGAAACACCATATATTTT.

The chain combines TRBV6-5 with TRBJ2-1; 8 bases fit TRBD1. V lost 10 bases to trimming and J lost 2 bases; unmatched junction nucleotides: 7. CDR3 size: 14 residues. Germline values: CDR1 MNHEY, CDR2 SVGAGI. In DNA form, the CDR3 reads TGTGCCACCAACGGACAGGGAGCCTACAATGAGCAGTTCTTC. Amino acids: CATNGQGAYNEQFF.

This chain links TRBV5-5 with TRBJ1-5; D remains unclear. Trimming took off 6 bases at V and 0 bases at J, with 13 bases between the two ends. The V gene's germline CDR1 is SGHKS and CDR2 YYEKEE (reference sequence). The CDR3 consists of 15 residues. For the CDR3, the DNA is TGTGCCAGCACCCTTGGGCAAGGTAGCAATCAGCCCCAGCATTTT. Translated, it gives CASTLGQGSNQPQHF.

The V gene is TRBV4-2, the J gene TRBJ2-6, with D possibly being TRBD1 (5 bases). V was trimmed by 1 base and J by 0 bases, leaving 16 bases between them. Germline CDR1 reads LGHNA; CDR2 reads YNFKEQ. The CDR3 contains 19 residues. The CDR3, as DNA: TGTGCCAGCAGCCAAGCGCAGGGCAGTGGTCTCTCTGGGGCCAACGTCCTGACTTTC. Encoded protein: CASSQAQGSGLSGANVLTF.

This chain joins TRBV6-5 and TRBJ1-3; 9 nucleotides match TRBD1. With V trimmed by 5 bases and J by 1 base, 3 bases remained unmatched. Germline loops: CDR1 MNHEY, CDR2 SVGAGI. The CDR3 has 15 amino acids. The chain's CDR3 is CASSKQGASGNTIYF. The DNA for the CDR3 is TGTGCCAGCAGTAAACAGGGGGCATCTGGAAACACCATATATTTT.